This T cell receptor beta chain came from a study of blood T cell repertoires in COVID-19. Study background: Whether acute or convalescent, the COVID-19 samples came from the United States, Italy and Spain.

Original data processing: Amplification from reference gene primers served as the basis for estimated nucleated cell counts. Assay used: immunoSEQ multiplex PCR; TCRdb lists only in-frame clones, some missing. That table supplies the V and J calls and clone size; D and trimming were determined from the DNA. The table has approximately 210,000 clones, 70% to 90% seen once. The V segment lost 7 bases and the J segment 13 bases; nucleotides outside the gene matches: 24. The CDR3 is made up of 17 amino acids. The receptor comes from a woman in her thirties or forties with acute or convalescent COVID-19. V usage is TRBV6-7 and J usage is TRBJ1-4; TRBD1 aligns across 7 bases. TRBV6-7 is reported as an ORF; its role is uncertain. Sequenced material: peripheral blood. CDR3 residues: CASNSKPATGQAAGLFF. In DNA form, the CDR3 reads TGTGCCAGCAATTCCAAACCCGCGACAGGGCAGGCTGCAGGACTGTTTTTT.